These 9 T cell receptor beta chains were all obtained from the same sample, sequenced in a study of vaccination effects on CD4 cells after COVID-19. Expansion with viral peptide pools was applied to antigen-specific CD4+ T cells by the ViraFEST assay prior to sequencing. It was after 10 days of culture that CD4+ T cells were isolated. The healthy vaccine recipients, who had no prior SARS-CoV-2 infection, showed negative nucleocapsid antibodies. TCRdb's copy holds only in-frame clones and misses some; the assay was immunoSEQ multiplex PCR. Altogether 35,000 to 50,000 clones are present, around 77% being singletons, with the ten largest covering about a tenth. No antigen has been identified for these receptors. Sequenced here: CD4+ T cells from PBMCs cultured with SARS-CoV-2 spike peptides, sampled before COVID-19 vaccination. Receptors were obtained from a human donor who received a COVID-19 vaccine.

To note about this clone: The sample holds other DNA sequences that translate to the same CDR3. This chain connects TRBV12-3 or TRBV12-4 to TRBJ1-1; D remains unclear. The CDR3 has 11 amino acids. Trimming cost V 2 bases and J 6 bases, with 4 bases left between them. The CDR3 sequence: CASSLFAEAFF. CDR3 nucleotides: TGTGCCAGCAGTTTATTTGCTGAAGCTTTCTTT.

The chain couples TRBV13 to TRBJ1-6; D unresolved. V lost 6 bases, J lost 7 bases, and 10 bases lay in between. CDR1 and CDR2 from the germline V gene are PRHDT and FYEKMQ (reference sequence). The CDR3 spans 13 residues. CDR3: CASSRDYNSPLHF. The CDR3 nucleotides read TGTGCCAGCAGTCGGGATTACAATTCACCCCTCCACTTT.

This rearrangement joins TRBV9 to TRBJ2-2; maybe TRBD2 (6 bases). Between the trimmed V and J ends, which lost 0 bases and 7 bases, there was a span of 22 bases. CDR1 and CDR2 from the germline V gene are SGDLS and YYNGEE. CDR3 length: 18 residues. The CDR3 region is CASSVAPVGGPTGGELFF. The CDR3 DNA is TGTGCCAGCAGCGTAGCTCCTGTGGGAGGACCTACGGGCGGGGAGCTGTTTTTT.

The chain uses TRBV29-1 and TRBJ1-3; D gene unclear. The CDR3 runs to 15 residues. Germline V gene lookup returns CDR1 SQVTM and CDR2 ANQGSEA. V was pared by 2 bases and J by 0 bases, with 11 bases between. CDR3 region: CSVERSGLSGNTIYF. CDR3 in DNA: TGCAGCGTTGAAAGATCCGGACTCTCTGGAAACACCATATATTTT. Drawing the rest from reference TRBV29-1 and TRBJ1-3, the complete variable domain is SAVISQKPSRDICQRGTSLTIQCQVDSQVTMMFWYRQQPGQSLTLIATANQGSEATYESGFVIDKFPISRPNLTFSTLTVSNMSPEDSSIYLCSVERSGLSGNTIYFGEGSWLTVV.

The V and J genes are TRBV5-1 and TRBJ2-5, with 9 bases fitting TRBD1. V was pared by 2 bases and J by 4 bases, with 6 bases of the junction left unmatched. Germline CDR1 reads SGHRS; CDR2 reads YFSETQ. The CDR3 has 15 residues. CDR3 sequence: CASSFLTGGRETQYF. For the CDR3, the DNA is TGCGCCAGCAGCTTCTTAACAGGGGGCAGAGAGACCCAGTACTTC.

The CDR3 loop reads CASSLSTSKNIQYF. CDR3 DNA: TGCGCCAGCAGTCTTTCGACGTCCAAAAACATTCAGTACTTC. This chain links TRBV5-1 with TRBJ2-4; D not resolved. V was clipped by 5 bases and J by 2 bases, with 11 bases between them. Germline V gene sequence: CDR1 SGHRS, CDR2 YFSETQ. CDR3 size: 14 residues.

The rearrangement uses TRBV6-2 or TRBV6-3 and TRBJ1-5; D is perhaps TRBD1 (5 bases). V shed 5 bases and J shed 3 bases, with 8 bases lying between them. Germline assignment: CDR1 MNHEY and CDR2 SVGEGT. This CDR3 region has 13 residues. The CDR3 nucleotides are TGTGCCAGCAGTCCACAGGCCAATCAGCCCCAGCATTTT. Its protein is CASSPQANQPQHF.

The V and J genes are TRBV7-2 and TRBJ2-6, with 12 bases fitting TRBD2. The CDR3 has 15 residues. Unmatched junction bases numbered 0, after V lost 8 bases and J lost 1 base. From germline, CDR1 is SGHTA and CDR2 FQGNSA. The CDR3 region is CASGTSGSGANVLTF. The CDR3 region has the DNA TGTGCCAGCGGGACTAGCGGGTCTGGGGCCAACGTCCTGACTTTC. Combining the CDR3 with reference TRBV7-2 and TRBJ2-6 gives the whole variable domain GAGVSQSPSNKVTEKGKDVELRCDPISGHTALYWYRQSLGQGLEFLIYFQGNSAPDKSGLPSDRFSAERTGGSVSTLTIQRTQQEDSAVYLCASGTSGSGANVLTFGAGSRLTVL.

This sequence joins TRBV18 and TRBJ1-2; D is perhaps TRBD1 (5 bases). The V and J ends lost 3 bases and 3 bases respectively, with 8 bases between them. Per germline, CDR1 KGHSH and CDR2 LQKENI. The CDR3 totals 13 residues. The CDR3 spells CASSPGGDYGYTF. DNA of the CDR3: TGTGCCAGCTCACCCGGAGGGGACTATGGCTACACCTTC.